The 30 T cell receptor beta chains in this list originate from one sample, sequenced in a study of neurological immune-mediated disorders. One entry per CDR3 protein, called by TCRdb with MiXCR from the 5' RACE reads. The sample has more than 40,000 distinct CDR3 sequences; about 12% are singletons. As to time point: longitudinal time-point 3. Sequencing was performed on PBMCs. All receptors come from a male donor with HTLV-1-associated myelopathy (HAM/TSP).

This clonotype was seen ten or more times. This rearrangement joins TRBV20-1 to TRBJ2-1; TRBD2 matches 7 bases. The CDR3 length is 17 residues. The trim removed 3 bases at V and 2 bases at J, leaving 13 bases unmatched. Germline V CDR1 and CDR2: DFQATT, SNEGSKA (reference sequence). CDR3 in amino acids: CSARAPGGGSTYNEQFF. For the CDR3, the DNA is TGCAGTGCTAGGGCCCCTGGGGGGGGGTCAACCTACAATGAGCAGTTCTTC.

There are many counts of this clonotype. This chain links TRBV5-1 with TRBJ1-1; D unresolved. The CDR3 has 14 residues. Germline V lookup: CDR1 SGHRS, CDR2 YFSETQ. V lost 5 bases and J 1 base, leaving 12 bases between the germline ends. CDR3 region: CASSLVPQNTEAFF. CDR3 bases: TGCGCCAGCAGTCTGGTCCCCCAGAACACTGAAGCTTTCTTT. The variable domain in full, with the rest retrieved from reference TRBV5-1 and TRBJ1-1, is KAGVTQTPRYLIKTRGQQVTLSCSPISGHRSVSWYQQTPGQGLQFLFEYFSETQRNKGNFPGRFSGRQFSNSRSEMNVSTLELGDSALYLCASSLVPQNTEAFFGQGTRLTVV.

This clonotype was seen only a few times. The chain links TRBV27 to TRBJ1-1; no definite D call. The length of the CDR3 is 13 residues. CDR1 is MNHEY, CDR2 SMNVEV, per germline (reference sequence). Trimming removed 10 bases at V and 2 bases at J, with 14 bases between. The CDR3 bases are TGTGCCACCCGACGTACATCAAACACTGAAGCTTTCTTT. This sequence encodes CATRRTSNTEAFF.

A word on this clonotype: This clone may be a read error of a much larger clone one base away. The chain employs TRBV7-9 and TRBJ2-2; D remains ambiguous. The CDR3 spans 17 residues. Trimming removed 2 bases from V and 3 bases from J, with 16 bases in between. Germline CDR1 reads SEHNR; CDR2 reads FQNEAQ (reference sequence). CDR3 DNA: TGTGCCAGCAGCTTAAGGCCTACCCTGGCTTACACCGGGGAGCTGTTTTTT. This gives the protein CASSLRPTLAYTGELFF.

The table lists this clonotype with many counts. This chain uses TRBV25-1 with TRBJ1-2; D perhaps matches TRBD1 (5 bases). The CDR3 runs to 17 residues. In germline, CDR1 is MGHDK, CDR2 SYGVNS. The germline V and J ends were trimmed by 1 base and 3 bases, with 18 bases remaining between them. DNA for the CDR3: TGTGCCAGCAGTGAATTAGAAGGCCGGGGGAAGGACTATGGCTACACCTTC. This codes for CASSELEGRGKDYGYTF.

The table lists this clonotype with many counts. The chain combines TRBV3-1 with TRBJ2-3; no clear D. Looked up from germline, CDR1 is LGHDT and CDR2 is YNNKEL (reference sequence). This CDR3 comprises 14 residues. Deletions cut 4 bases from V and 3 bases from J, with 11 bases between. CDR3 protein: CASSRALETDTQYF. CDR3 nucleotides: TGTGCCAGCAGCCGAGCATTAGAAACAGATACGCAGTATTTT.

This clonotype was seen at least ten times. V usage is TRBV5-1 and J usage is TRBJ2-1; TRBD2 matches at 7 bases. This CDR3 comprises 16 residues. V trimming: 0 bases; J trimming: 0 bases; junction bases outside the gene matches: 3. Germline lookup yields CDR1 SGHRS and CDR2 YFSETQ. CDR3 bases: TGCGCCAGCAGCTTGGGGGGAGGGAGCTCCTACAATGAGCAGTTCTTC. It codes for CASSLGGGSSYNEQFF.

There are many counts of this clonotype. This chain joins TRBV12-3 or TRBV12-4 and TRBJ1-1, with unresolved D. The CDR3 contains 14 residues. V lost 3 bases, J lost 1 base, and 9 bases lay in between. The CDR3 DNA reads as TGTGCCAGCAGTTTTTCACCAGAGAACACTGAAGCTTTCTTT. Its protein is CASSFSPENTEAFF.

In this sample, this clonotype turned up many times. This chain links TRBV5-1 with TRBJ2-3; the D is unclear. V was shortened by 0 bases and J by 0 bases, with 8 bases between the two germline ends. Germline values: CDR1 SGHRS, CDR2 YFSETQ. CDR3 length: 15 residues. The chain's CDR3 is CASSLGGTSTDTQYF. The CDR3 DNA reads as TGCGCCAGCAGCTTGGGGGGTACTAGCACAGATACGCAGTATTTT.

This clonotype was seen ten or more times. The V and J genes are TRBV5-1 and TRBJ2-5; 8 nucleotides align to TRBD2. Germline assignment: CDR1 SGHRS and CDR2 YFSETQ. V lost 4 bases, J lost 5 bases, and 7 bases stayed unmatched. The CDR3 runs to 14 residues. The CDR3 nucleotides read TGCGCCAGCAGCGACGGGACTAGTCGGGAGACCCAGTACTTC. Amino acid sequence: CASSDGTSRETQYF.

Ten or more counts support this clonotype. The chain recombines TRBV20-1 with TRBJ1-1, with unresolved D. The CDR3 sequence is 14 residues long. The V end was cut by 0 bases, the J end by 0 bases, with 8 bases between. From germline, CDR1 is DFQATT and CDR2 SNEGSKA (reference sequence). The CDR3 spells CSARDNSLNTEAFF. As DNA, the CDR3 is TGCAGTGCTAGAGATAACAGCTTGAACACTGAAGCTTTCTTT.

This clonotype was detected many times. V usage is TRBV20-1 and J usage is TRBJ2-5, with 9 bases identical to TRBD2. This CDR3 is 16 amino acids long. Germline V lookup: CDR1 DFQATT, CDR2 SNEGSKA (reference sequence). The J segment lost 1 base and the V segment lost 0 bases, leaving 6 bases of the junction unmatched. Here the CDR3 DNA reads TGCAGTGCTAGAGACGCTCTAGCGGGGACCCAAGAGACCCAGTACTTC. It encodes CSARDALAGTQETQYF.

This clonotype was counted ten times or more. One end of the junction does not line up with germline, which may come from a read error. V gene TRBV7-2 combines with J gene TRBJ2-2; either TRBD1 or TRBD2 may supply D (5 bases each). This CDR3 contains 15 residues. Germline-derived CDR1 and CDR2 are SGHTA and FQGNSA. The CDR3 DNA sequence: TGTGCCAGCAGCTTACGAGGGACGAAGACCGGGGAGCTGTTTTTT. It translates to CASSLRGTKTGELFF.

This clonotype has ten or more counts. The rearrangement joins TRBV15 to TRBJ2-1; D assignment may be TRBD1 or TRBD2 (5 bases each). The CDR3 runs 14 residues. Germline CDR1 and CDR2: LNHNV and YYDKDF (reference sequence). Trimming left V 2 bases short and J 8 bases short, with 13 bases between. The CDR3 coding sequence is TGTGCCACCAGCAGACTTGCCGGGACCCATGAGCAGTTCTTC. As protein: CATSRLAGTHEQFF. Full variable domain (outside the CDR3, taken from reference TRBV15 and TRBJ2-1): DAMVIQNPRYQVTQFGKPVTLSCSQTLNHNVMYWYQQKSSQAPKLLFHYYDKDFNNEADTPDNFQSRRPNTSFCFLDIRSPGLGDTAMYLCATSRLAGTHEQFFGPGTRLTVL.

This clonotype was observed at least ten times. This chain uses TRBV29-1 with TRBJ2-3; possibly TRBD1 or TRBD2 for D (6 bases each). CDR1 is SQVTM and CDR2 is ANQGSEA in the germline V gene. With 3 bases removed from V and 0 bases from J, the gap between germline ends came to 10 bases. This CDR3 region has 14 residues. The CDR3 DNA sequence: TGCAGCGTTGAGGGGGGCAGGAGCACAGATACGCAGTATTTT. Its translation: CSVEGGRSTDTQYF.

This clonotype was seen many times. The chain has TRBV7-8 and TRBJ2-5, with D possibly matching TRBD2 (6 bases). Per the germline V gene, CDR1 is SGHVS and CDR2 is FQNEAQ. There are 15 residues in the CDR3. V lost 1 base to trimming and J lost 4 bases, with 13 bases between them. This chain's CDR3 is CASSLVQRAPETQYF. In DNA form, the CDR3 reads TGTGCCAGCAGCTTAGTCCAGCGGGCGCCAGAGACCCAGTACTTC.

This clonotype was counted at least ten times. The chain combines TRBV4-2 with TRBJ2-4, with D hard to call. CDR3 length: 17 amino acids. V lost 0 bases and J 0 bases, leaving 12 bases between the germline ends. Per germline, CDR1 LGHNA and CDR2 YNFKEQ. The CDR3 DNA sequence: TGTGCCAGCAGCCAAGAAGTGGTCGGGCTAGCCAAAAACATTCAGTACTTC. As protein: CASSQEVVGLAKNIQYF.

The table lists this clonotype with many counts. This chain links TRBV11-3 with TRBJ1-2; a weak D match, TRBD1 (6 bases). The germline gives CDR1 SGHNT, CDR2 YENEEA. The germline V and J ends were trimmed by 2 bases and 1 base, with 11 bases remaining between them. The CDR3 length is 15 residues. Here the CDR3 DNA reads TGTGCCAGCAGCTTAACAGGGCCTGGTAACTATGGCTACACCTTC. This encodes CASSLTGPGNYGYTF.

This chain joins TRBV7-2 and TRBJ2-3, with 11 bases aligning to TRBD2. J was trimmed by 1 base and V by 7 bases; bases with no gene match: 13. The CDR3 is made up of 18 amino acids. In germline, CDR1 is SGHTA, CDR2 FQGNSA. The CDR3 sequence: CASMRGVAGGPGTDTQYF. CDR3 DNA: TGTGCCAGCATGAGAGGTGTAGCGGGGGGGCCGGGCACAGATACGCAGTATTTT.

This clonotype occurred many times. The rearrangement uses TRBV5-4 and TRBJ2-3; 7 bases are a match to TRBD1. Germline CDR1 and CDR2: SGHNT and YYREEE (reference sequence). The ends lost 5 bases at V and 0 bases at J; junction bases unmatched: 6. CDR3 length: 15 residues. CDR3 nucleotide sequence: TGTGCCAGCAGGAAGGACAGGCTTAGCACAGATACGCAGTATTTT. This encodes CASRKDRLSTDTQYF.

This clonotype appeared many times. The chain uses TRBV7-2 and TRBJ2-5; TRBD2 might be the D (6 bases). Trimming took off 7 bases at V and 2 bases at J, with 14 bases between the two ends. CDR1 is SGHTA, CDR2 FQGNSA, per germline. The CDR3 consists of 14 residues. The CDR3 here is CASTPGTVQETQYF. CDR3 sequence (DNA): TGTGCCAGCACCCCAGGGACTGTTCAAGAGACCCAGTACTTC.

This clonotype showed up many times. The rearrangement joins TRBV5-1 to TRBJ2-7, with no clear D. This CDR3 comprises 12 residues. Per the germline V gene, CDR1 is SGHRS and CDR2 is YFSETQ. Trimming shortened V by 3 bases and J by 6 bases, and 10 bases separated the two germline ends. The CDR3 DNA reads as TGCGCCAGCAGCTCACAGTCTACCGAGCAGTACTTC. It translates to CASSSQSTEQYF.

CDR3 nucleotides: TGTGCCAGCAGCAGGCCAGCAAGCGGGCAAGAGACCCAGTACTTC. It specifies CASSRPASGQETQYF. This chain uses TRBV11-3 with TRBJ2-5; possibly TRBD2 for D (6 bases). The germline CDR1 and CDR2 sequences are SGHNT and YENEEA. V shed 5 bases and J shed 2 bases, with 15 bases lying between them. This CDR3 is 15 amino acids long.

This clonotype was seen a handful of times. V and J are TRBV5-1 and TRBJ2-7; 8 bases align to TRBD2. J was trimmed by 2 bases and V by 5 bases; bases with no gene match: 12. The CDR3 loop spans 16 amino acids. The germline gives CDR1 SGHRS, CDR2 YFSETQ. The DNA of the CDR3 is TGCGCCAGCAGACTACAACGCGGGGGGCGCCCCTACGAGCAGTACTTC. Its protein product is CASRLQRGGRPYEQYF. Looking up the rest from reference TRBV5-1 and TRBJ2-7 gives the full variable domain: KAGVTQTPRYLIKTRGQQVTLSCSPISGHRSVSWYQQTPGQGLQFLFEYFSETQRNKGNFPGRFSGRQFSNSRSEMNVSTLELGDSALYLCASRLQRGGRPYEQYFGPGTRLTVT.

In its sample, this clonotype was seen many times. V gene TRBV7-9 combines with J gene TRBJ2-1; tentative D call: TRBD2 (6 bases). This CDR3 has 15 amino acids. Germline CDR1 and CDR2: SEHNR and FQNEAQ (reference sequence). V lost 5 bases, J lost 4 bases, and 15 bases lay in between. The CDR3 reads CASSPPSRGYNEQFF. For the CDR3, the DNA is TGTGCCAGCAGCCCCCCCTCGCGGGGTTACAATGAGCAGTTCTTC.

This clonotype occurred a few times. The chain combines TRBV7-8 with TRBJ1-1; D gene uncertain. The CDR3 spans 14 residues. CDR1 is SGHVS, CDR2 FQNEAQ, per germline. The V gene lost 1 base and the J gene lost 1 base, with 7 bases spanning the gap. CDR3 sequence: CASSLGAANTEAFF. In DNA form, the CDR3 reads TGTGCCAGCAGCTTAGGGGCGGCGAACACTGAAGCTTTCTTT.

This clonotype was detected many times. V usage is TRBV28 and J usage is TRBJ1-5; tentatively, D is TRBD1 (5 bases). CDR3 length: 14 residues. V lost 3 bases and J lost 0, with 6 bases in between. Germline V gene sequence: CDR1 MDHEN, CDR2 SYDVKM. In DNA form, the CDR3 reads TGTGCCAGCAGTTTCGGGGCTAGCAATCAGCCCCAGCATTTT. Translation: CASSFGASNQPQHF.

This clonotype has ten or more counts. The chain has TRBV5-6 and TRBJ2-7, with TRBD1 matching 11 bases. Germline V CDR1 and CDR2: SGHDT, YYEEEE. The CDR3 loop spans 16 amino acids. The ends lost 2 bases at V and 0 bases at J; junction bases unmatched: 4. CDR3 sequence: CASSFGTGGSSYEQYF. CDR3 DNA sequence: TGTGCCAGCAGCTTCGGGACAGGGGGAAGCTCCTACGAGCAGTACTTC.

This clonotype was found many times. The V gene is TRBV4-3, the J gene TRBJ2-1; 9 positions match TRBD2. The germline CDR1 and CDR2 sequences are LGHNA and YSLEER. The ends lost 4 bases at V and 2 bases at J; junction bases unmatched: 21. The CDR3 is 21 amino acids. The DNA of the CDR3 is TGCGCCAGCAGCCGAAAGAGGCTCCTCCGCGGGGGGGCCCGCCCCTACAATGAGCAGTTCTTC. Translated, it gives CASSRKRLLRGGARPYNEQFF.

This clonotype was seen many times. Germline and junction disagree at one end, which may indicate a read error. V is TRBV7-7 and J is TRBJ2-2; tentatively, D is TRBD1 or TRBD2 (5 bases each). The CDR3 contains 15 residues. In germline, CDR1 is SSHAT, CDR2 FNYEAQ (reference sequence). This CDR3 reads CASSSQGVGAGELFF. In DNA, the CDR3 is TGTGCTAGCAGCTCCCAGGGCGTGGGGGCCGGGGAGCTGTTTTTT.